Reported below is one T cell receptor beta chain. Antigen unknown. This record belongs to a study of T cells after yellow fever vaccination. Overall study results and limits: Clonotypes appearing in both CD4 and CD8 compartments existed, and their share was small. In post-booster samples, most primary-vaccination clones reappeared (about 97% CD4, around 87% CD8).

Trimming took 3 bases from V and 0 from J; bases not matched to a gene: 5. The CDR3 length is 15 residues. Germline values: CDR1 DFQATT, CDR2 SNEGSKA (reference sequence). The 5'RACE template-switching step produced TCR cDNA and added a universal primer site and UMIs. TCRdb re-analysed the 5' RACE reads in MiXCR, keeping a single row per CDR3 protein. The sample consists of approximately 300,000 distinct CDR3 sequences, roughly 9.4% of them appearing once. The clonotype originates from a young man who received the YFV17D yellow fever vaccine. The rearrangement links TRBV20-1 to TRBJ1-2, with 9 positions matching TRBD1. The sample in question was PBMCs, obtained on the day of the first yellow fever vaccination. As DNA, the CDR3 is TGCAGTGCTAGGGATGGACAGGGGCCTAACTATGGCTACACCTTC. Amino acids: CSARDGQGPNYGYTF.